This TCR beta chain was captured in a study of neoadjuvant nivolumab and ipilimumab in lung cancer. Worth noting for this clone: The antigen remains unidentified.

Some clones are missing from TCRdb's copy, which holds only in-frame ones; the method was immunoSEQ multiplex PCR. The sample has about 8,000 clones, around 90% seen once; the top ten hold 2% to 2.5%. Between the trimmed V and J ends, which lost 5 bases and 6 bases, there was a span of 14 bases. The germline CDR1 and CDR2 sequences are MGHDK and SYGVNS. CDR3 size: 14 residues. Study-level points and caveats: TCR richness and clonality were higher in tumors than adjacent uninvolved lung. From pretherapy to surgery, tumor richness and clonality rose with dual therapy. TCR clonality did not significantly correlate with pathologic tumor regression.

The sample consisted of tumor tissue, taken after neoadjuvant nivolumab, alone or with ipilimumab, at or shortly before surgery. V gene TRBV25-1 combines with J gene TRBJ2-1; D is uncertain. The TCR sequence derives from an adult with non-small cell lung cancer. Some clones in this sample may be carry-over from other donors' samples. In DNA, the CDR3 is TGTGCCAGCAGTCTCCCCGGGCAAGGCAATGAGCAGTTCTTC. Its translation is CASSLPGQGNEQFF. Together with reference TRBV25-1 and TRBJ2-1, the CDR3 gives the full variable domain: EADIYQTPRYLVIGTGKKITLECSQTMGHDKMYWYQQDPGMELHLIHYSYGVNSTEKGDLSSESTVSRIRTEHFPLTLESARPSHTSQYLCASSLPGQGNEQFFGPGTRLTVL.